The next 10 T cell receptor beta chains were all read from a single sample in a study of blood T cells in healthy people across ages. Together with a sample-barcoded 5' primer, a J-beta primer mix was included in a second PCR lasting about 6 to 11 cycles. TCRdb recomputed calls from the 5' RACE reads with MiXCR, one row per CDR3 protein. The sample has some 1.5 million distinct CDR3 sequences, roughly 30% seen once. Material: blood. All receptors come from a woman between 25 and 40 years old in good health.

With regard to this clonotype: Being one base from a much bigger clone, this may be a read error. The V call is TRBV12-3 or TRBV12-4, the J call TRBJ2-5; D is perhaps TRBD1 or TRBD2 (5 bases each). There are 11 residues in the CDR3. The V end lost 5 bases, the J end lost 11 bases, and 12 bases lay between the germline ends. The CDR3 region is CASSIEGEQYF. The CDR3 DNA follows: TGTGCCAGCAGTATAGAAGGGGAGCAGTACTTC.

The rearrangement joins TRBV10-1 to TRBJ2-1, with 10 nucleotides matching TRBD2. Germline V gene lookup returns CDR1 WNHNN and CDR2 SYGVQD (reference sequence). With V trimmed by 5 bases and J by 8 bases, 15 bases remained unmatched. CDR3 size: 17 residues. The CDR3 nucleotides are TGCGCCAGCAGTAGCTCTATCGGAGCGGGAGGGCCGTATGAGCAGTTCTTC. It codes for CASSSSIGAGGPYEQFF.

Remarks on this clonotype: This sequence may be a read error, since a much larger clone differs from it by one base. The chain links TRBV2 to TRBJ2-5, with a possible D match to TRBD2 (5 bases). Trimming pared 11 bases from V and 5 bases from J, leaving 9 bases between. Germline-derived CDR1 and CDR2 are SNHLY and FYNNEI. This CDR3 spans 10 amino acids. CDR3 loop: CAGERETQYF. The DNA of the CDR3 is TGTGCCGGCGAGCGGGAGACCCAGTACTTC.

The J gene is TRBJ2-7, the V gene TRBV28; 11 nucleotides match TRBD1. The CDR3 loop spans 15 amino acids. Unmatched junction bases numbered 4, after V lost 3 bases and J lost 3 bases. Germline-derived CDR1 and CDR2 are MDHEN and SYDVKM. The CDR3 DNA follows: TGTGCCAGCAGTTTCCGTGGGACAGGGGGCTACGAGCAGTACTTC. It yields the protein CASSFRGTGGYEQYF. The entire variable domain, with the rest obtained from reference TRBV28 and TRBJ2-7, is as follows: DVKVTQSSRYLVKRTGEKVFLECVQDMDHENMFWYRQDPGLGLRLIYFSYDVKMKEKGDIPEGYSVSREKKERFSLILESASTNQTSMYLCASSFRGTGGYEQYFGPGTRLTVT.

This clonotype was counted at least ten times. The V gene is TRBV28, the J gene TRBJ2-7; D perhaps matches TRBD2 (6 bases). CDR1 is MDHEN and CDR2 is SYDVKM in the germline V gene. CDR3 length: 14 amino acids. V was clipped by 6 bases and J by 2 bases, with 14 bases between them. In DNA, the CDR3 is TGTGCCAGCAGCGACGGGGGATCTCCCTACGAGCAGTACTTC. Protein sequence: CASSDGGSPYEQYF. Filled out from reference TRBV28 and TRBJ2-7, the complete variable domain reads DVKVTQSSRYLVKRTGEKVFLECVQDMDHENMFWYRQDPGLGLRLIYFSYDVKMKEKGDIPEGYSVSREKKERFSLILESASTNQTSMYLCASSDGGSPYEQYFGPGTRLTVT.

Comment on this clonotype: Relative to the germline gene, one junction end is altered; a read error may explain this. The V gene is TRBV11-2, the J gene TRBJ2-5, with D possibly TRBD1 on 5 matching bases. This CDR3 is 15 amino acids long. Germline V gene data show CDR1 as SGHAT and CDR2 as FQNNGV. The CDR3: CASNLRGSDQETQYF. CDR3 bases: TGTGCCAGCAACTTAAGGGGCAGCGACCAAGAGACCCAGTACTTC.

This clonotype was seen many times. This sequence joins TRBV27 and TRBJ2-7; TRBD1 agrees at 10 bases. Trimming removed 2 bases from V and 4 bases from J; junction bases left unmatched: 8. Germline CDR1 and CDR2: MNHEY and SMNVEV (reference sequence). This CDR3 comprises 16 residues. The CDR3 nucleotides are TGTGCCAGCAGTTTAACCGGGACAGGGGATTTTTACGAGCAGTACTTC. Translated: CASSLTGTGDFYEQYF.

The table lists this clonotype with many counts. The V call is TRBV24-1, the J call TRBJ2-7, with 7 bases fitting TRBD2. V shed 3 bases, J shed 3 bases, and the junction held 4 bases outside the gene matches. The CDR3 has 14 amino acids. The germline V gene encodes CDR1 KGHDR and CDR2 SFDVKD. CDR3 sequence reads: CATSDPTGGYEQYF. The CDR3 bases are TGTGCCACCAGTGATCCTACGGGGGGCTACGAGCAGTACTTC.

This clonotype turned up a few times. The rearrangement joins TRBV13 to TRBJ1-2; D is unclear. Germline CDR1 reads PRHDT; CDR2 reads FYEKMQ (reference sequence). There are 15 residues in the CDR3. V shed 3 bases and J shed 0 bases, with 11 bases lying between them. The DNA of the CDR3 is TGTGCCAGCAGCTTTTCGTGGCGCGCTAACTATGGCTACACCTTC. Its translation is CASSFSWRANYGYTF.

The chain couples TRBV12-3 or TRBV12-4 to TRBJ2-7; 7 nucleotides line up with TRBD2. J gave up 4 bases and V 6 bases, and 6 bases lay outside the gene matches. CDR3 length: 13 amino acids. CDR3 sequence: CASRGAGPYEQYF. CDR3 bases: TGTGCCAGCAGGGGAGCGGGGCCGTACGAGCAGTACTTC.